Given below is one T cell receptor (beta chain) in context. As yet, its antigen is unknown. This specimen comes from a study of blood T cell dynamics during melanoma immunotherapy. General study findings and limits: At W3, later disease-control patients showed bifurcated PBMC repertoire changes, unlike progressors.

From germline, CDR1 is SGDLS and CDR2 YYNGEE. V lost 4 bases to trimming and J lost 1 base, with 23 bases between them. The CDR3 is made up of 18 amino acids. Each bulk PBMC sample had around 380 ng DNA loaded. The table came from immunoSEQ multiplex PCR; TCRdb's copy has only in-frame clones and leaves some out. The table records 9,500 to 13,000 clones, about nine tenths of them present only once. The time point here: pre-treatment baseline. No patient had earlier systemic cancer treatment, concurrent immunosuppressants, or another active cancer. This clonotype originated in a human donor with melanoma. The material sequenced was blood, taken from a patient treated with checkpoint blockade. J is TRBJ1-1 and V is TRBV9; D is unresolved. DNA for the CDR3: TGTGCCAGCAGCCCCGTCGGTGATCCCGCGCGGGCGAACACTGAAGCTTTCTTT. Residues: CASSPVGDPARANTEAFF.